This entry features one T cell receptor (beta chain) sequence. Its antigen remains unknown. The entry originates in a study of shared clonotypes between healthy human individuals. Study-level points and caveats: Limited genetic and exposure-history diversity came from having few donors.

Clones were sequenced by immunoSEQ multiplex PCR, and TCRdb holds only the in-frame ones, with some missing. The sample lists about 1.4 million clones, roughly 96% occurring once. Every donor, a Caucasian adult, lived in Nashville, Tennessee. Germline V lookup: CDR1 SGDLS, CDR2 YYNGEE. The V and J ends lost 1 base and 2 bases respectively, with 9 bases between them. CDR3 size: 14 residues. This receptor was obtained from a man aged 25 to 40 in good health. Material: naive CD4+ T cells sorted from blood. The subset: CD45RA+ positively selected. V gene TRBV9 combines with J gene TRBJ2-5; D ambiguous. CDR3 bases: TGTGCCAGCAGCGTAACCGCCCGGCAAGAGACCCAGTACTTC. It specifies CASSVTARQETQYF.